The 2 T cell receptor beta chains reported below all come from one sample, sequenced in a study of blood T cell repertoires in COVID-19 (dated by TCRdb to 2018 to 2021). The library came from the immunoSEQ multiplex PCR assay. Held by TCRdb, this immuneACCESS table contains in-frame sequences only and omits some clones. Under half of the omission traces to an unresolved V gene where checked; the cause of the rest is unknown. The sample includes approximately 49,000 clones, with around 87% observed a single time. The top ten clonotypes cover 3.5% to 4.5% of the sample. The sequencing input was peripheral blood. These receptors all stem from a man between 50 and 59 years old with acute or convalescent COVID-19.

This clone showed up just a few times. J is TRBJ1-6 and V is TRBV10-3; D not resolved. The CDR3 contains 15 residues. Germline values: CDR1 ENHRY, CDR2 SYGVKD. V was clipped by 0 bases and J by 5 bases, with 8 bases between them. The CDR3 bases are TGTGCCATCAGTGAGTCCGGTTCTCATAATTCACCCCTCCACTTT. Encoded protein: CAISESGSHNSPLHF.

This chain connects TRBV6-5 to TRBJ1-6; perhaps TRBD1 as D (6 bases). Trimming stripped 0 bases from V and 3 bases from J, with 9 bases between. CDR1 MNHEY and CDR2 SVGAGI come from the germline V gene. This CDR3 is built from 16 residues. CDR3 nucleotides: TGTGCCAGCAGTTACTCGGGGGCCAGCTATAATTCACCCCTCCACTTT. As protein: CASSYSGASYNSPLHF.